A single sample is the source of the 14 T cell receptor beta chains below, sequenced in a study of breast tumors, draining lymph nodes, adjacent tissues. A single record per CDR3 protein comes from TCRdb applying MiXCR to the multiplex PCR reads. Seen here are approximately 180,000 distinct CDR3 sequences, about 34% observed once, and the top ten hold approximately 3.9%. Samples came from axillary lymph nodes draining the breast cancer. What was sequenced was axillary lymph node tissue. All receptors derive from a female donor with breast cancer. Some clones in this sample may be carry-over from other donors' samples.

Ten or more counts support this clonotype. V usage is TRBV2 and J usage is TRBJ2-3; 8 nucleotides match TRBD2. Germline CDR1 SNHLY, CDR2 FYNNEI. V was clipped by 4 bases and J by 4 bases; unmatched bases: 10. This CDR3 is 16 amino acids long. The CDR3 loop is CASSVFSGGASDTQYF. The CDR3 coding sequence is TGTGCCAGCAGTGTATTCTCGGGAGGGGCGTCAGATACGCAGTATTTT.

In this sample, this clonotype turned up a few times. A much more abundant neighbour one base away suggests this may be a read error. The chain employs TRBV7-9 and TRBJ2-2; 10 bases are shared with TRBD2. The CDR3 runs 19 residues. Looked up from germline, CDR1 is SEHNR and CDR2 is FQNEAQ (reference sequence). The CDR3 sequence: CASSSRRPSGGLNPGELFF. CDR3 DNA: TGTGCCAGCAGCTCTAGACGGCCTAGCGGGGGATTGAACCCCGGGGAGCTGTTTTTT. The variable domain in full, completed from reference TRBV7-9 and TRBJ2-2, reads DTGVSQNPRHKITKRGQNVTFRCDPISEHNRLYWYRQTLGQGPEFLTYFQNEAQLEKSRLLSDRFSAERPKGSFSTLEIQRTEQGDSAMYLCASSSRRPSGGLNPGELFFGEGSRLTVL.

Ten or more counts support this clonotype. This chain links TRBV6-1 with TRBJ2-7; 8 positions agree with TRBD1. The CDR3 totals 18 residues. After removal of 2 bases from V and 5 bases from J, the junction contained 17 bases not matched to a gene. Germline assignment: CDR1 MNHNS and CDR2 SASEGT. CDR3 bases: TGTGCCAGCAGTGAAAAGGACCGAGACAGGGGCTGGCGAAACGAGCAGTACTTC. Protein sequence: CASSEKDRDRGWRNEQYF.

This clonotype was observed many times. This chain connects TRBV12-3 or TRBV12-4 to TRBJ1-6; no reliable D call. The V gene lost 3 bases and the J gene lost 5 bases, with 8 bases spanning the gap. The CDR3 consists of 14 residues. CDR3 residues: CASSFGQNNSPLHF. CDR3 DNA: TGTGCCAGCAGTTTTGGGCAGAATAATTCACCCCTCCACTTT.

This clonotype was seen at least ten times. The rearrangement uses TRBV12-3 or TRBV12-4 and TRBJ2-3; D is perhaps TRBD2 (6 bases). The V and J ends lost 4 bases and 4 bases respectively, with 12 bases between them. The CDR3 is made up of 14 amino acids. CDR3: CASSWAGLADTQYF. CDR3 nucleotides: TGTGCCAGCAGTTGGGCGGGATTGGCAGATACGCAGTATTTT.

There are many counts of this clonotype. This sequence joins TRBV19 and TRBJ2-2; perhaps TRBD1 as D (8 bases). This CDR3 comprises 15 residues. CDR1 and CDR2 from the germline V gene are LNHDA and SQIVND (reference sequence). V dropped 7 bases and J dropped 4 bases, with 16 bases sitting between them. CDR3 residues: CASTKQGGVTGELFF. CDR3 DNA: TGTGCCAGTACCAAACAGGGGGGGGTCACCGGGGAGCTGTTTTTT. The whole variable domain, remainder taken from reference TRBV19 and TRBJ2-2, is DGGITQSPKYLFRKEGQNVTLSCEQNLNHDAMYWYRQDPGQGLRLIYYSQIVNDFQKGDIAEGYSVSREKKESFPLTVTSAQKNPTAFYLCASTKQGGVTGELFFGEGSRLTVL.

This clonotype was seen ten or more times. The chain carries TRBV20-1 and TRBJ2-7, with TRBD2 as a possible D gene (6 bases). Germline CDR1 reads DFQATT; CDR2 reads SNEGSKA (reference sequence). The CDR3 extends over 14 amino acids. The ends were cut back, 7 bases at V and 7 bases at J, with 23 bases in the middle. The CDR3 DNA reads TGCAGTGTAATGGGACGGGAGAACTACGAGGAGCAGTACTTC. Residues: CSVMGRENYEEQYF.

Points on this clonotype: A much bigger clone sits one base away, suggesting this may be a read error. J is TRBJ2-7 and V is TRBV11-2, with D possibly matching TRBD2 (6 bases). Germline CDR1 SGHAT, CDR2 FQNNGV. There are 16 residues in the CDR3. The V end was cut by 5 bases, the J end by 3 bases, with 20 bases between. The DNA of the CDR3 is TGTGCCAGCAGCAAGATCAGGCAGTCGGGGGACTACGAGCAGTACTTC. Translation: CASSKIRQSGDYEQYF.

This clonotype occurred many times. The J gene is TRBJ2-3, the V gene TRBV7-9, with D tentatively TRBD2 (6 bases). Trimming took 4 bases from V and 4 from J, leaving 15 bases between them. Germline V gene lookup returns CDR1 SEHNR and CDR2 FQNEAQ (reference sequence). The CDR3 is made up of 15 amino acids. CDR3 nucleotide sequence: TGTGCCAGCAGCTGGACGCGGGGAGCTGCAGATACGCAGTATTTT. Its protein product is CASSWTRGAADTQYF.

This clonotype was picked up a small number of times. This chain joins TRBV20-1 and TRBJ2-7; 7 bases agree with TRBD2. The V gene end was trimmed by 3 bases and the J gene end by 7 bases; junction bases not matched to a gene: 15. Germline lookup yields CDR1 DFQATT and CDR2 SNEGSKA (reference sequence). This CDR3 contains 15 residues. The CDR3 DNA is TGCAGTGCTAGTCTGCCGGGACTACGGGAAAGGGAGCAGTACTTC. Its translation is CSASLPGLREREQYF.

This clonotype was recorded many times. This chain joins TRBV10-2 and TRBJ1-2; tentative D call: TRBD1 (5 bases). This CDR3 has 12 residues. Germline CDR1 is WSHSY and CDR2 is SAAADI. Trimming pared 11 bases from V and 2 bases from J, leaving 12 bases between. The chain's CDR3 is CASSGGNYGYTF. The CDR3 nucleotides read TGCGCCTCCTCCGGGGGAAACTATGGCTACACCTTC.

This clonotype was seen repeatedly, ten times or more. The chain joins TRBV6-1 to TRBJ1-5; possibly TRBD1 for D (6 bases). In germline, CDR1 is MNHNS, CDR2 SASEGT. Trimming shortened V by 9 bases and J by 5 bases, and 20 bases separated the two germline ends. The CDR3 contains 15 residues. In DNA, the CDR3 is TGTGCCAGTGCTCTCTGGACAGAGTACGATCAGCCCCAGCATTTT. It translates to CASALWTEYDQPQHF.

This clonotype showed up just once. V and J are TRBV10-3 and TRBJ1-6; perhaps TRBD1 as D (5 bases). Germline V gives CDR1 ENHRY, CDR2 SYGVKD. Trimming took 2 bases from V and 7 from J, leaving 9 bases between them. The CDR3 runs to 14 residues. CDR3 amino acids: CAISEDRLNSPLHF. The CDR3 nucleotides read TGTGCCATCAGTGAGGACAGACTGAATTCACCCCTCCACTTT.

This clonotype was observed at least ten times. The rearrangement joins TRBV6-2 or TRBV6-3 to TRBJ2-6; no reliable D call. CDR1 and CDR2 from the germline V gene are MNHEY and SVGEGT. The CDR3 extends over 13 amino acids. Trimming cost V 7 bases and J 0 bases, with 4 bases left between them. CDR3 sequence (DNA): TGTGCCAGCAAAAACTCTGGGGCCAACGTCCTGACTTTC. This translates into CASKNSGANVLTF.